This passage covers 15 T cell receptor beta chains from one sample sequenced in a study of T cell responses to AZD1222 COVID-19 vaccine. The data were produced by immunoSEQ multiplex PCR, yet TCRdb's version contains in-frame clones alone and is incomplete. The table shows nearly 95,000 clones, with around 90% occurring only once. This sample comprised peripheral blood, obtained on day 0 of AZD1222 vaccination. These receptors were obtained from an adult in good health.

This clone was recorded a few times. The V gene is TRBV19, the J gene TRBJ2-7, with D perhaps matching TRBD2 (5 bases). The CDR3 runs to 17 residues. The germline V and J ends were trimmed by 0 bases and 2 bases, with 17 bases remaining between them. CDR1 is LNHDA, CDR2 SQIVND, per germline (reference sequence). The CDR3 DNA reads TGTGCCAGTAGTATAGAGGTGGCGAGCGGTGTAGCCTACGAGCAGTACTTC. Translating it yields CASSIEVASGVAYEQYF.

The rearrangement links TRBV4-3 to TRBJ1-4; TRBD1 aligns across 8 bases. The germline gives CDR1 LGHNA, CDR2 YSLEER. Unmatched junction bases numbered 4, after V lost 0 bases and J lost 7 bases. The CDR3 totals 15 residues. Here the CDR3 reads CASSQDTTGAEKLFF. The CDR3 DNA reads TGCGCCAGCAGCCAAGATACGACAGGGGCTGAAAAACTGTTTTTT.

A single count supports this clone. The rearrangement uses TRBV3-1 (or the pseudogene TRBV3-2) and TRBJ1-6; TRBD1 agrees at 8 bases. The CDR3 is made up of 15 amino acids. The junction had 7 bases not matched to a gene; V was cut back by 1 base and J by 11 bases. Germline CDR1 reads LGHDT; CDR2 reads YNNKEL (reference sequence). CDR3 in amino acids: CASSQAGQGPPPLHF. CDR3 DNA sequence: TGTGCCAGCAGCCAAGCTGGACAGGGCCCACCACCCCTCCACTTT.

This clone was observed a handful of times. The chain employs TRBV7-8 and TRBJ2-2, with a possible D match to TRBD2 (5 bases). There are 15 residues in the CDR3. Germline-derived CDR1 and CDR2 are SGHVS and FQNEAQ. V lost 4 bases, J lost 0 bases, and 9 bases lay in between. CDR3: CASSSRTANTGELFF. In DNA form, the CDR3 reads TGTGCCAGCAGCTCCAGGACTGCGAACACCGGGGAGCTGTTTTTT.

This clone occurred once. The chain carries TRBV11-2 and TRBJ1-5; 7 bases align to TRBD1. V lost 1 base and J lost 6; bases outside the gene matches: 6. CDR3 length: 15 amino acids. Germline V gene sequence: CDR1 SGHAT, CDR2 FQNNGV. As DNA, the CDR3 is TGTGCCAGCAGCTTAGGAGGGGACAGATTTCAGCCCCAGCATTTT. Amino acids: CASSLGGDRFQPQHF.

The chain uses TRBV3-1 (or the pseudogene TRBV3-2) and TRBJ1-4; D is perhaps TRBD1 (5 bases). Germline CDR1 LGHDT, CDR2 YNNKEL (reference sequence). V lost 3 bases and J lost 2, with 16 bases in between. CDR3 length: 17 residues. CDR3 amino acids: CASSQGVGAATNEKLFF. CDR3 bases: TGTGCCAGCAGCCAGGGCGTCGGGGCGGCCACTAATGAAAAACTGTTTTTT.

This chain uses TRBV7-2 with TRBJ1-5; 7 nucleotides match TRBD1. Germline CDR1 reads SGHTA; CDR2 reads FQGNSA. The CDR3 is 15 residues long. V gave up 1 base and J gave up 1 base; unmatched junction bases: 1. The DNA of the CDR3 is TGTGCCAGCAGCTTAGGACAGGGAAGCAATCAGCCCCAGCATTTT. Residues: CASSLGQGSNQPQHF.

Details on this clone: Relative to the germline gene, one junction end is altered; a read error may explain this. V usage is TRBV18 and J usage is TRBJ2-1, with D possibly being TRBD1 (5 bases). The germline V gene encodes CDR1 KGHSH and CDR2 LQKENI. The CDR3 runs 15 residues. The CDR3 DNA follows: TGTGCCAGCTCGCCACAGGTCGTTAAGTACAATGAGCAGTTCTTC. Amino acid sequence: CASSPQVVKYNEQFF.

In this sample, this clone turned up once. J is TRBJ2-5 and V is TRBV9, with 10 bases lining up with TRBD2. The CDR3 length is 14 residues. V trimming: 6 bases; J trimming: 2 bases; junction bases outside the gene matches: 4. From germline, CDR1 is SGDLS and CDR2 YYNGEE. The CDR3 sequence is CASKSGGEQETQYF. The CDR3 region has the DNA TGTGCCAGCAAGAGCGGGGGGGAGCAAGAGACCCAGTACTTC.

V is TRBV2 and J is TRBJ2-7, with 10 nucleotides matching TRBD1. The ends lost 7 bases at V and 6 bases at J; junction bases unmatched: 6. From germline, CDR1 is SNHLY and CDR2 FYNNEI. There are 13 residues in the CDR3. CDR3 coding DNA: TGTGCCAGCACCCGGACAGGGGGGGGCGAGCAGTACTTC. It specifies CASTRTGGGEQYF.

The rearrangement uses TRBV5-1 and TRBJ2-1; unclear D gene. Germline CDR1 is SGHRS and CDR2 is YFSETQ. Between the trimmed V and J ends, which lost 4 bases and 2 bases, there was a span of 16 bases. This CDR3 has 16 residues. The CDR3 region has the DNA TGCGCCAGCAGCACCTCAGCGCAAGCCCCCTACAATGAGCAGTTCTTC. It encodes CASSTSAQAPYNEQFF.

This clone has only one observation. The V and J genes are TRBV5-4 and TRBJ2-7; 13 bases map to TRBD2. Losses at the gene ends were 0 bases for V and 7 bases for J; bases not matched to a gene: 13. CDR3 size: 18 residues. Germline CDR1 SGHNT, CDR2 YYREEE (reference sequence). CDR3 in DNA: TGTGCCAGCAGCTTGGACCTTTCGACTAGCGGGGGGCGGCGGGAGCAGTACTTC. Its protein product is CASSLDLSTSGGRREQYF.

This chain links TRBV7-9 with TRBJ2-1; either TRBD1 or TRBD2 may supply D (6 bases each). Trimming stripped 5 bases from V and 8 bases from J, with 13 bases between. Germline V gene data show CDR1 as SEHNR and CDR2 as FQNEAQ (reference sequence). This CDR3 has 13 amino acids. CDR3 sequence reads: CASSGGGHDEQFF. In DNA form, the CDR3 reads TGTGCCAGCAGCGGAGGGGGGCACGATGAGCAGTTCTTC.

The CDR3 coding sequence is TGCGCCACCCGGGGGACAGATAATTCACCCCTCCACTTT. This codes for CATRGTDNSPLHF. This chain connects TRBV5-1 to TRBJ1-6, with 7 bases aligning to TRBD1. The CDR3 extends over 13 amino acids. CDR1 and CDR2 (germline): SGHRS, YFSETQ. The junction had 5 bases not matched to a gene; V was cut back by 9 bases and J by 5 bases.

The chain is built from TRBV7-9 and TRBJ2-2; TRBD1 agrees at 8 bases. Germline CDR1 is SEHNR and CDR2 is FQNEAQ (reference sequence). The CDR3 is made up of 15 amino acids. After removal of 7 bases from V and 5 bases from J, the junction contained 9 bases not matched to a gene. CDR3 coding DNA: TGTGCCAGCACCCTTCGGACAGGGATAACCGGGGAGCTGTTTTTT. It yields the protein CASTLRTGITGELFF.